The 20 T cell receptor beta chains presented below share a single source sample, sequenced in a study of T-cell reconstitution after alpha-beta-depleted transplantation in children. Construction of the TCRbeta library involved unique molecular identifiers. TCRdb analysed the PCR reads with MiXCR anew, one entry per CDR3 protein. The repertoire holds some 400,000 distinct CDR3 sequences, with about a fifth as singletons. The material was PBMCs from the stem cell graft donor, obtained from the stem cell graft. These TCRs come from a human donor who donated a stem cell graft to a child with acute myeloid leukemia.

This clonotype was seen at least ten times. The chain carries TRBV29-1 and TRBJ2-1; 10 positions agree with TRBD2. Trimming cost V 2 bases and J 8 bases; bases outside gene matches: 6. CDR3 length equals 14 residues. CDR1 is SQVTM, CDR2 ANQGSEA, per germline. The CDR3 protein is CSVENLAGAYEQFF. DNA of the CDR3: TGCAGCGTTGAAAACCTAGCGGGAGCCTATGAGCAGTTCTTC.

This clonotype was detected ten times or more. The chain is built from TRBV2 and TRBJ1-6; 7 bases match TRBD1. Per the germline V gene, CDR1 is SNHLY and CDR2 is FYNNEI. V dropped 8 bases and J dropped 6; count of bases not matched to a gene: 7. This CDR3 has 14 residues. The CDR3 nucleotides are TGTGCCAGCGCTTCAGGGACAGCTAATTCACCCCTCCACTTT. Translated: CASASGTANSPLHF.

This clonotype has only a few counts. This sequence joins TRBV29-1 and TRBJ2-3; 7 bases match TRBD2. This CDR3 is 13 amino acids long. Germline V gene sequence: CDR1 SQVTM, CDR2 ANQGSEA. With V trimmed by 7 bases and J by 0 bases, 4 bases remained unmatched. This chain's CDR3 is CSGDYSSTDTQYF. CDR3 sequence (DNA): TGCAGCGGGGACTACTCTAGCACAGATACGCAGTATTTT.

V gene TRBV6-1 combines with J gene TRBJ2-1, with TRBD1 matching over 10 bases. The CDR3 runs 16 residues. The V segment lost 4 bases and the J segment 7 bases; nucleotides outside the gene matches: 10. CDR1 is MNHNS and CDR2 is SASEGT in the germline V gene. The DNA for the CDR3 is TGTGCCAGCAGTGGCCCCCGGGACAGGGGTCGGAATGAGCAGTTCTTC. Amino acids: CASSGPRDRGRNEQFF.

The J gene is TRBJ2-6, the V gene TRBV6-5; D ambiguous. The CDR3 runs to 17 residues. Germline V gene sequence: CDR1 MNHEY, CDR2 SVGAGI. V lost 0 bases and J lost 0, with 9 bases in between. The CDR3: CASSYSGSHSGANVLTF. CDR3 nucleotide sequence: TGTGCCAGCAGTTACTCGGGCAGCCACTCTGGGGCCAACGTCCTGACTTTC.

This clonotype has only a few counts. The gene calls are TRBV6-6 and TRBJ1-1; D not certain. The CDR3 covers 12 residues. Deletions cut 8 bases from V and 5 bases from J, with 12 bases between. Germline values: CDR1 MNHNY, CDR2 SVGAGI (reference sequence). CDR3 bases: TGTGCCAGCGGAACCACGGTTACTGAAGCTTTCTTT. It translates to CASGTTVTEAFF.

This chain links TRBV7-9 with TRBJ1-1, with no clear D. The V gene lost 4 bases and the J gene lost 1 base, with 10 bases spanning the gap. In germline, CDR1 is SEHNR, CDR2 FQNEAQ (reference sequence). The CDR3 totals 14 residues. The CDR3 is CASSSLGSNTEAFF. The CDR3 coding sequence is TGTGCCAGCAGCTCCTTGGGATCGAACACTGAAGCTTTCTTT.

This clonotype has just a few counts. The chain recombines TRBV28 with TRBJ2-3; no clear D. The V end was cut by 7 bases, the J end by 2 bases, with 10 bases between. The CDR3 sequence is 13 residues long. Germline V lookup: CDR1 MDHEN, CDR2 SYDVKM. The CDR3 is CASIRQATDTQYF. CDR3 nucleotides: TGTGCCAGCATACGCCAGGCCACAGATACGCAGTATTTT.

The rearrangement joins TRBV6-2 or TRBV6-3 to TRBJ1-1; D remains unclear. The V gene's germline CDR1 is MNHEY and CDR2 SVGEGT. V was trimmed by 6 bases and J by 4 bases, leaving 12 bases between them. This CDR3 contains 13 residues. In DNA, the CDR3 is TGTGCCAGCAGAAAGGATCCGTTCACTGAAGCTTTCTTT. It codes for CASRKDPFTEAFF.

This clonotype came up many times. This rearrangement joins TRBV12-3 or TRBV12-4 to TRBJ1-5; D possibly corresponds to TRBD1 (5 bases). The CDR3 spans 17 residues. The V gene lost 0 bases and the J gene lost 0 bases, with 12 bases spanning the gap. This CDR3 reads CASSLALGRGSNQPQHF. CDR3 bases: TGTGCCAGCAGTTTAGCGCTTGGGAGGGGTAGCAATCAGCCCCAGCATTTT.

This clonotype turned up a few times. The chain uses TRBV12-3 or TRBV12-4 and TRBJ1-5; D is unresolved. The CDR3 has 13 residues. Deletions cut 4 bases from V and 4 bases from J, with 8 bases between. The DNA of the CDR3 is TGTGCCAGCAGTTGGGCGAATAATCAGCCCCAGCATTTT. Residues: CASSWANNQPQHF.

V and J are TRBV5-1 and TRBJ1-5; 9 bases match TRBD1. This CDR3 is built from 14 residues. The J segment lost 6 bases and the V segment lost 4 bases, leaving 5 bases of the junction unmatched. Germline-derived CDR1 and CDR2 are SGHRS and YFSETQ. The CDR3 region has the DNA TGCGCCAGCAGCACCGGACAGGGGAGTCAGCCCCAGCATTTT. Translated, it gives CASSTGQGSQPQHF.

V and J are TRBV20-1 and TRBJ2-3; 16 bases map to TRBD2. Losses at the gene ends were 1 base for V and 4 bases for J; bases not matched to a gene: 11. Germline V gene lookup returns CDR1 DFQATT and CDR2 SNEGSKA (reference sequence). The CDR3 is 19 residues long. DNA for the CDR3: TGCAGTGCTAGAGTTACGGGACTAGCGGGAGGGGTTGAGTCAGATACGCAGTATTTT. The encoded protein is CSARVTGLAGGVESDTQYF.

In this sample, this clonotype turned up once. The chain is built from TRBV5-1 and TRBJ2-7; TRBD2 matches at 11 bases. V lost 3 bases to trimming and J lost 7 bases; unmatched junction nucleotides: 3. Germline CDR1 reads SGHRS; CDR2 reads YFSETQ. The CDR3 length is 13 residues. The CDR3 loop is CASSWGLAEEQYF. CDR3 sequence (DNA): TGCGCCAGCAGCTGGGGACTAGCGGAAGAGCAGTACTTC.

This clonotype was counted a few times. The rearrangement joins TRBV20-1 to TRBJ2-1, with D possibly being TRBD2 (6 bases). Trimming removed 2 bases at V and 4 bases at J, with 18 bases between. Germline V lookup: CDR1 DFQATT, CDR2 SNEGSKA (reference sequence). The CDR3 loop spans 16 amino acids. CDR3 in amino acids: CSARRPLETRYNEQFF. DNA of the CDR3: TGCAGTGCTAGACGCCCCCTCGAGACTAGGTACAATGAGCAGTTCTTC.

The sample holds a few counts of this clonotype. The genes are TRBV29-1 and TRBJ2-2; TRBD2 matches at 11 bases. CDR3 length: 16 amino acids. V gave up 3 bases and J gave up 0 bases; unmatched junction bases: 3. CDR1 is SQVTM and CDR2 is ANQGSEA in the germline V gene. This chain's CDR3 is CSVEGLAEANTGELFF. The CDR3 DNA reads as TGCAGCGTTGAGGGACTAGCGGAGGCGAACACCGGGGAGCTGTTTTTT.

This clonotype was detected ten times or more. V gene TRBV20-1 combines with J gene TRBJ1-3; D is undetermined. There are 15 residues in the CDR3. V lost 0 bases and J 0 bases, leaving 9 bases between the germline ends. Germline V CDR1 and CDR2: DFQATT, SNEGSKA (reference sequence). CDR3: CSARDRSFSGNTIYF. As DNA, the CDR3 is TGCAGTGCTAGAGATCGATCCTTCTCTGGAAACACCATATATTTT.

The V gene is TRBV6-2 or TRBV6-3, the J gene TRBJ2-2, with TRBD2 matching over 10 bases. V was clipped by 7 bases and J by 6 bases; unmatched bases: 5. The CDR3 covers 14 residues. Germline V gene sequence: CDR1 MNHEY, CDR2 SVGEGT. The CDR3 here is CASTLAGVPGELFF. Here the CDR3 DNA reads TGTGCCAGCACCCTAGCGGGAGTCCCCGGGGAGCTGTTTTTT.

This clonotype came up a few times. This chain connects TRBV10-3 to TRBJ2-7; D unclear. Germline CDR1 is ENHRY and CDR2 is SYGVKD. There are 13 residues in the CDR3. With 6 bases removed from V and 9 bases from J, the gap between germline ends came to 18 bases. This chain's CDR3 is CAIRGYLEFGQYF. The CDR3 DNA reads TGTGCCATCAGGGGGTATCTAGAATTCGGGCAGTACTTC.

The chain combines TRBV4-2 with TRBJ1-1; tentative D call: TRBD1 (5 bases). The germline CDR1 and CDR2 sequences are LGHNA and YNFKEQ. The CDR3 length is 15 residues. V lost 1 base and J lost 4, with 13 bases in between. The CDR3 coding sequence is TGTGCCAGCAGCCAAGGTGAGAACACAGGCACTGAAGCTTTCTTT. This encodes CASSQGENTGTEAFF.